Listed here are 16 T cell receptor beta chains from one sample, sequenced in a study of response to subunit inactivated influenza vaccine. A single record per CDR3 protein comes from TCRdb applying MiXCR to the RT-PCR reads. The repertoire has 250,000 to 350,000 distinct CDR3 sequences, roughly 22% of them found once; the top ten carry about a tenth. Sample: PBMCs from blood, taken 21 months after vaccination. These receptors were collected from a man aged 50 to 69 who received an inactivated influenza vaccine.

The CDR3 DNA sequence: TGTGCCAGCAGTCCTCCATCCTACGAGCAGTACTTC. This encodes CASSPPSYEQYF. The chain has TRBV6-2 or TRBV6-3 and TRBJ2-7; D is unresolved. Germline V lookup: CDR1 MNHEY, CDR2 SVGEGT. Deletions cut 5 bases from V and 1 base from J, with 6 bases between. This CDR3 region has 12 residues.

The chain links TRBV2 to TRBJ2-7, with D unclear. V gave up 8 bases and J gave up 2 bases, with 13 bases separating them. The V gene's germline CDR1 is SNHLY and CDR2 FYNNEI. There are 13 residues in the CDR3. The CDR3 region is CASGKGPAYEQYF. CDR3 sequence (DNA): TGTGCCAGCGGTAAAGGGCCCGCCTACGAGCAGTACTTC.

This clonotype was counted between two and nine times. Written as DNA, the CDR3 is TGTGCCAGCAGCACTATGGGGACAGGGGATGAAAAACTGTTTTTT. As protein: CASSTMGTGDEKLFF. This chain uses TRBV12-3 or TRBV12-4 with TRBJ1-4; 10 nucleotides match TRBD1. Germline trimming cut 6 bases from V and 6 bases from J; bases unmatched to any gene: 7. This CDR3 comprises 15 residues.

This chain links TRBV6-1 with TRBJ1-1; 8 bases line up with TRBD1. The CDR3 covers 12 residues. V was clipped by 5 bases and J by 11 bases; unmatched bases: 7. Germline V gives CDR1 MNHNS, CDR2 SASEGT. The CDR3 DNA follows: TGTGCCAGCAGTCAGGGGGCCAGGCGCGCTTTCTTT. Translated: CASSQGARRAFF.

J is TRBJ2-1 and V is TRBV11-2; D tentatively reads TRBD1 or TRBD2 (5 bases each). This CDR3 is built from 15 residues. The ends were cut back, 3 bases at V and 6 bases at J, with 15 bases in the middle. Germline V CDR1 and CDR2: SGHAT, FQNNGV. The CDR3 is CASSFRGEPPNEQFF. For the CDR3, the DNA is TGTGCCAGCAGCTTTAGGGGAGAACCTCCCAATGAGCAGTTCTTC.

This clonotype showed up many times. The gene calls are TRBV12-3 or TRBV12-4 and TRBJ1-4; tentative D call: TRBD1 (5 bases). The CDR3 loop spans 14 amino acids. Trimming took 6 bases from V and 5 from J, leaving 13 bases between them. The CDR3 bases are TGTGCCAGCAGCCCGCTGGGGGTAAATGAAAAACTGTTTTTT. It yields the protein CASSPLGVNEKLFF.

Turning to this clonotype: One junction end does not reproduce the germline sequence, and a read error may be involved. The chain links TRBV2 to TRBJ1-1; D gene uncertain. The CDR3 loop spans 14 amino acids. Germline lookup yields CDR1 SNHLY and CDR2 FYNNEI. CDR3: CASSESQRNTEASF. In DNA, the CDR3 is TGTGCCAGCAGTGAATCGCAGAGGAACACTGAAGCTTCCTTT.

This clonotype was observed a handful of times. This rearrangement joins TRBV7-9 to TRBJ2-5, with 7 bases lining up with TRBD2. This CDR3 comprises 16 residues. The germline gives CDR1 SEHNR, CDR2 FQNEAQ (reference sequence). J lost 2 bases, V lost 1 base, and 7 bases had no gene match. The CDR3 DNA sequence: TGTGCCAGCAGCTTAGGTTTGGGACTAAATCAAGAGACCCAGTACTTC. The encoded protein is CASSLGLGLNQETQYF.

In this sample, this clonotype turned up a few times. The chain employs TRBV6-4 and TRBJ1-2; D unclear. The ends were cut back, 7 bases at V and 7 bases at J, with 13 bases in the middle. Germline CDR1 reads MRHNA; CDR2 reads SNTAGT. The CDR3 extends over 12 amino acids. In DNA form, the CDR3 reads TGTGCCAGCACCGAGGATGGGGTTGGCTACACCTTC. It yields the protein CASTEDGVGYTF.

This clonotype appeared a few times. This rearrangement joins TRBV28 to TRBJ1-2, with 8 nucleotides matching TRBD1. The CDR3 length is 15 residues. V was clipped by 6 bases and J by 8 bases; unmatched bases: 14. Germline values: CDR1 MDHEN, CDR2 SYDVKM. The DNA for the CDR3 is TGTGCCAGCAGCGACCGACGCGGACAGGGCTACGGCTACACCTTC. Translation: CASSDRRGQGYGYTF.

The table lists this clonotype with a few counts. V and J are TRBV6-2 or TRBV6-3 and TRBJ1-6; D uncertain. V lost 5 bases, J lost 0 bases, and 8 bases lay in between. CDR3 length equals 15 residues. Germline loops: CDR1 MNHEY, CDR2 SVGEGT. The CDR3 is CASSGRSSYNSPLHF. The CDR3 bases are TGTGCCAGCAGTGGAAGAAGCTCCTATAATTCACCCCTCCACTTT.

This clonotype has a handful of counts. The V gene is TRBV20-1, the J gene TRBJ1-1; 8 nucleotides align to TRBD1. Germline V gene lookup returns CDR1 DFQATT and CDR2 SNEGSKA (reference sequence). The CDR3 extends over 14 amino acids. Trimming cost V 0 bases and J 4 bases; bases outside gene matches: 4. The CDR3 reads CSARDRGRITEAFF. The CDR3 nucleotides read TGCAGTGCTAGAGACAGGGGGCGGATCACTGAAGCTTTCTTT.

This clonotype was found a few times. The gene calls are TRBV4-1 and TRBJ2-1; weak D call: TRBD2 (6 bases). The CDR3 has 17 residues. V lost 4 bases to trimming and J lost 7 bases, with 23 bases between them. Germline CDR1 is MGHRA and CDR2 is YSYEKL. In nucleotides, the CDR3 is TGCGCCAGCAGCCGAATTCAGCTCGGGCGGGGACCGAATGAGCAGTTCTTC. Translation gives CASSRIQLGRGPNEQFF.

This clonotype has ten or more counts. The CDR3 reads CASSFRHLNTGELFF. For the CDR3, the DNA is TGTGCCAGCAGTTTTAGACACCTAAACACCGGGGAGCTGTTTTTT. This chain links TRBV12-3 or TRBV12-4 with TRBJ2-2; D ambiguous. The CDR3 is 15 residues long. V was clipped by 3 bases and J by 2 bases, with 10 bases between them.

This clonotype was seen repeatedly, ten times or more. The chain is built from TRBV6-1 and TRBJ1-2; a possible D gene is TRBD1 (5 bases). Trimming shortened V by 11 bases and J by 4 bases, and 17 bases separated the two germline ends. The CDR3 runs 13 residues. Germline V gene lookup returns CDR1 MNHNS and CDR2 SASEGT. CDR3 nucleotide sequence: TGTGCCCTGGGATGGGACTTCGGCTATGGCTACACCTTC. Translation gives CALGWDFGYGYTF.

The genes are TRBV20-1 and TRBJ1-6; D is uncertain. V was pared by 6 bases and J by 9 bases, with 15 bases between. From germline, CDR1 is DFQATT and CDR2 SNEGSKA (reference sequence). CDR3 size: 13 residues. For the CDR3, the DNA is TGCAGTGCAGCCCTAGGAGGTACTTCACCCCTCCACTTT. It codes for CSAALGGTSPLHF.